This TCR beta chain stems from a study of neurological immune-mediated disorders. As for the study in general: Relapsing-remitting patients made up about 90% of the 34 multiple sclerosis patients, and secondary progressive patients made up 3. The study's findings and limits: For the multiple sclerosis repertoire cluster, no association with any clinical or MRI feature was found. Phylogenetic grouping assigned the repertoires of 18 of 34 multiple sclerosis patients to a single related-CDR3 cluster, representing a possible signature.

This clonotype was found many times. What it binds is not known. It was by 5'RACE with 10-nucleotide random UMIs that the cDNA was made. From the 5' RACE reads, TCRdb called clonotypes with MiXCR, one entry per CDR3 protein. The repertoire includes more than 50,000 distinct CDR3 sequences, around 3.4% of them detected once, and approximately 7% sits in the top ten. The V gene end was trimmed by 1 base and the J gene end by 5 bases; junction bases not matched to a gene: 8. The CDR3 is 16 residues long. CDR1 and CDR2 from the germline V gene are SGHRS and YFSETQ. Sequencing was carried out using PBMCs. This clonotype was sampled from a woman aged 55-75 years with multiple sclerosis. The gene calls are TRBV5-1 and TRBJ2-5; TRBD2 matches at 10 bases. CDR3: CASSLPSGRAYETQYF. The CDR3 bases are TGCGCCAGCAGCTTGCCCAGCGGGAGGGCCTATGAGACCCAGTACTTC.